The next 20 T cell receptor beta chains were all read from a single sample in a study of CD8 T cells in ankylosing spondylitis. These receptors are not linked to any known antigen. Findings and limits, study-wide: Blood from ankylosing spondylitis patients appeared to carry a characteristic roughly eight-variant TCR beta motif.

TCRdb itself ran the 5' RACE reads through MiXCR, one entry per CDR3 protein. The data show about 800,000 distinct CDR3 sequences, approximately 12% seen once. Sequencing was done on a sample of blood, either unsorted or a sorted T cell fraction (not recorded which). The receptors here all came from a male donor with ankylosing spondylitis.

This clonotype was observed many times. V and J are TRBV4-3 and TRBJ2-7; a possible D gene is TRBD1 (5 bases). The germline gives CDR1 LGHNA, CDR2 YSLEER. This CDR3 is 13 amino acids long. V shed 1 base and J shed 6 bases, with 10 bases lying between them. CDR3 nucleotide sequence: TGCGCCAGCAGCCAAGCCATAAGGGGCGAGCAGTACTTC. It specifies CASSQAIRGEQYF.

This clonotype was found a few times. The chain carries TRBV5-1 and TRBJ2-5; 10 positions agree with TRBD1. This CDR3 spans 14 amino acids. Germline trimming cut 4 bases from V and 2 bases from J; bases unmatched to any gene: 2. Germline V gene lookup returns CDR1 SGHRS and CDR2 YFSETQ. Here the CDR3 DNA reads TGCGCCAGCAGCGGGGACAGGGGACAAGAGACCCAGTACTTC. Its protein product is CASSGDRGQETQYF. The full variable domain, with the rest looked up from reference TRBV5-1 and TRBJ2-5, is KAGVTQTPRYLIKTRGQQVTLSCSPISGHRSVSWYQQTPGQGLQFLFEYFSETQRNKGNFPGRFSGRQFSNSRSEMNVSTLELGDSALYLCASSGDRGQETQYFGPGTRLLVL.

Many counts were recorded for this clonotype. The V gene is TRBV5-1, the J gene TRBJ2-3; D not certain. The CDR3 contains 15 residues. Germline loops: CDR1 SGHRS, CDR2 YFSETQ. Trimming removed 7 bases at V and 4 bases at J, with 19 bases between. Written as DNA, the CDR3 is TGCGCCAGCCAGAACTCTCCCGACTCGGCAGATACGCAGTATTTT. Translation gives CASQNSPDSADTQYF. The entire variable domain, with the rest obtained from reference TRBV5-1 and TRBJ2-3, is as follows: KAGVTQTPRYLIKTRGQQVTLSCSPISGHRSVSWYQQTPGQGLQFLFEYFSETQRNKGNFPGRFSGRQFSNSRSEMNVSTLELGDSALYLCASQNSPDSADTQYFGPGTRLTVL.

The rearrangement links TRBV20-1 to TRBJ2-2; D is ambiguous. Deletions cut 2 bases from V and 4 bases from J, with 11 bases between. The CDR3 is 14 residues long. The germline gives CDR1 DFQATT, CDR2 SNEGSKA (reference sequence). CDR3 in DNA: TGCAGTGCTAGAATTTTACAGCTCACCGGGGAGCTGTTTTTT. It specifies CSARILQLTGELFF.

Turning to this clonotype: Germline and junction disagree at one end, which may indicate a read error. The rearrangement links TRBV20-1 to TRBJ2-7; 14 positions agree with TRBD2. The CDR3 is 16 amino acids. CDR1 is DFQATT, CDR2 SNEGSKA, per germline (reference sequence). CDR3 sequence (DNA): TGCTGTGCTAGGGGTCGGACTAGCGGGAGGATCTACGAGCAGTACTTC. It codes for CCARGRTSGRIYEQYF.

This clonotype was picked up a small number of times. This chain connects TRBV6-1 to TRBJ1-1, with D maybe TRBD1 (6 bases). The germline V and J ends were trimmed by 3 bases and 1 base, with 9 bases remaining between them. Germline V CDR1 and CDR2: MNHNS, SASEGT. The CDR3 runs 14 residues. The CDR3 bases are TGTGCCAGCAGTGAGGGGGCCCAGAACACTGAAGCTTTCTTT. This gives the protein CASSEGAQNTEAFF.

This clonotype has a count of ten or more. The chain carries TRBV7-2 and TRBJ1-6; 10 bases match TRBD1. The CDR3 runs to 15 residues. The V gene's germline CDR1 is SGHTA and CDR2 FQGNSA. The junction had 3 bases not matched to a gene; V was cut back by 1 base and J by 9 bases. The CDR3 bases are TGTGCCAGCAGCTTAGACGGGACAGGGGTTTCACCCCTCCACTTT. This gives the protein CASSLDGTGVSPLHF.

V and J are TRBV4-3 and TRBJ1-2, with a weak D call TRBD1 (5 bases). V shed 1 base and J shed 3 bases, with 12 bases lying between them. The germline CDR1 and CDR2 sequences are LGHNA and YSLEER. The CDR3 covers 15 residues. CDR3: CASSQADMDYYGYTF. Here the CDR3 DNA reads TGCGCCAGCAGCCAAGCGGACATGGATTACTATGGCTACACCTTC.

J is TRBJ2-1 and V is TRBV28, with D perhaps given as TRBD1 or TRBD2 (5 bases each). The germline V and J ends were trimmed by 5 bases and 15 bases, with 20 bases remaining between them. Germline V gene data show CDR1 as MDHEN and CDR2 as SYDVKM. The CDR3 is 13 residues long. The CDR3 spells CASSVRIRDGAFF. The CDR3 coding sequence is TGTGCCAGCAGTGTCCGAATCCGGGACGGGGCGTTCTTC.

The rearrangement joins TRBV9 to TRBJ2-5, with D hard to call. Germline V gives CDR1 SGDLS, CDR2 YYNGEE. The CDR3 length is 14 residues. Trimming left V 4 bases short and J 2 bases short, with 12 bases between. CDR3 coding DNA: TGTGCCAGCAGCACGCAACCGACACAAGAGACCCAGTACTTC. Residues: CASSTQPTQETQYF. Looking up the rest from reference TRBV9 and TRBJ2-5 gives the full variable domain: DSGVTQTPKHLITATGQRVTLRCSPRSGDLSVYWYQQSLDQGLQFLIQYYNGEERAKGNILERFSAQQFPDLHSELNLSSLELGDSALYFCASSTQPTQETQYFGPGTRLLVL.

The rearrangement links TRBV28 to TRBJ2-2, with 7 bases lining up with TRBD2. Germline V lookup: CDR1 MDHEN, CDR2 SYDVKM. V was clipped by 2 bases and J by 4 bases; unmatched bases: 16. This CDR3 has 19 amino acids. The CDR3 DNA sequence: TGTGCCAGCAGTTTACGGCGGGATTCTAGCGGTCAAATCACCGGGGAGCTGTTTTTT. It is translated as CASSLRRDSSGQITGELFF.

The chain recombines TRBV2 with TRBJ1-1; D not resolved. The germline gives CDR1 SNHLY, CDR2 FYNNEI. Between the trimmed V and J ends, which lost 6 bases and 0 bases, there was a span of 11 bases. CDR3 length: 14 residues. As DNA, the CDR3 is TGTGCCAGCAGGAGAGGGCATATGAACACTGAAGCTTTCTTT. Encoded protein: CASRRGHMNTEAFF.

The sample holds many counts of this clonotype. The chain carries TRBV6-5 and TRBJ2-1, with 11 bases identical to TRBD1. CDR3 length equals 15 residues. Germline V lookup: CDR1 MNHEY, CDR2 SVGAGI. After removal of 2 bases from V and 10 bases from J, the junction contained 7 bases not matched to a gene. DNA of the CDR3: TGTGCCAGCAGTTACCGCGGACAGGGGGCTTGGGAGCAGTTCTTC. Translated: CASSYRGQGAWEQFF.

This clonotype came up many times. This chain links TRBV6-1 with TRBJ2-7; D possibly corresponds to TRBD1 (5 bases). V lost 6 bases and J lost 3, with 18 bases in between. CDR3 size: 15 residues. The germline gives CDR1 MNHNS, CDR2 SASEGT. The CDR3: CASSEKGYKDYEQYF. The CDR3 DNA reads as TGTGCCAGCAGCGAAAAGGGGTATAAGGACTACGAGCAGTACTTC.

This clonotype was detected a few times. This chain uses TRBV27 with TRBJ1-2; 8 nucleotides align to TRBD1. Unmatched junction bases numbered 7, after V lost 7 bases and J lost 0 bases. Germline loops: CDR1 MNHEY, CDR2 SMNVEV (reference sequence). The CDR3 has 15 residues. CDR3 in DNA: TGTGCCAGCAAGTACTTGGGACAGGCTAACTATGGCTACACCTTC. Its protein is CASKYLGQANYGYTF.

This clonotype occurred many times. The rearrangement links TRBV6-5 to TRBJ2-3; the D gene is possibly TRBD1 (5 bases). Germline loops: CDR1 MNHEY, CDR2 SVGAGI. This CDR3 region has 15 residues. Between the trimmed V and J ends, which lost 1 base and 2 bases, there was a span of 10 bases. The CDR3 sequence is CASSYWGRITDTQYF. CDR3 in DNA: TGTGCCAGCAGTTACTGGGGCAGGATCACAGATACGCAGTATTTT.

This clonotype has only a few counts. DNA of the CDR3: TGTGCCAGCAGCTTACGAAAAGGACCGTCCAATAATTCACCCCTCCACTTT. Encoded protein: CASSLRKGPSNNSPLHF. The genes are TRBV7-9 and TRBJ1-6; no clear D. Trimming pared 2 bases from V and 5 bases from J, leaving 16 bases between. CDR3 size: 17 residues. CDR1 and CDR2 (germline): SEHNR, FQNEAQ (reference sequence).

This clonotype has at least ten counts. The gene calls are TRBV7-2 and TRBJ2-7; D is unclear. Trimming stripped 2 bases from V and 0 bases from J, with 11 bases between. The CDR3 extends over 15 amino acids. CDR1 and CDR2 from the germline V gene are SGHTA and FQGNSA. Here the CDR3 DNA reads TGTGCCAGCAGCTTATCTCCCGAAAGCTCCTACGAGCAGTACTTC. Translation: CASSLSPESSYEQYF.

The CDR3 reads CASSQDPGQRYEQYF. The CDR3 DNA is TGCGCCAGCAGCCAAGATCCGGGACAGAGGTACGAGCAGTACTTC. The chain links TRBV4-3 to TRBJ2-7; 7 positions agree with TRBD1. V lost 0 bases and J lost 4; bases outside the gene matches: 6. The CDR3 sequence is 15 residues long. Germline V CDR1 and CDR2: LGHNA, YSLEER.

J is TRBJ2-1 and V is TRBV29-1; no firm D call. The CDR3 length is 13 residues. Germline V lookup: CDR1 SQVTM, CDR2 ANQGSEA. With 4 bases removed from V and 0 bases from J, the gap between germline ends came to 7 bases. The CDR3 sequence is CSVAKGSYNEQFF. In DNA, the CDR3 is TGCAGCGTTGCAAAGGGCTCCTACAATGAGCAGTTCTTC.